These 14 T cell receptor beta chains came from one sample sequenced in a study of T cells in Graves' hyperthyroidism and ophthalmopathy. The source material, RNA transcripts, was used to amplify TCR beta CDR3 regions. Using the HTBI primer set, a first-round RT-PCR was run on the TCR CDR3. TCRdb itself ran the multiplex PCR reads through MiXCR, one entry per CDR3 protein. The repertoire holds approximately 410,000 distinct CDR3 sequences, with about 15% as singletons. Sequenced: blood. Receptors were obtained from a man younger than 30 with Graves' ophthalmopathy.

The chain employs TRBV12-3 or TRBV12-4 and TRBJ2-2; the match to TRBD2 covers 11 bases. Trimming took 1 base from V and 5 from J; bases not matched to a gene: 3. The length of the CDR3 is 16 residues. This CDR3 reads CASSLGGLAVTGELFF. The CDR3 DNA reads as TGTGCCAGCAGTTTAGGGGGACTAGCGGTGACCGGGGAGCTGTTTTTT.

This clonotype was detected many times. The chain uses TRBV28 and TRBJ2-7; D gene unclear. The CDR3 sequence is 11 residues long. The ends were cut back, 10 bases at V and 9 bases at J, with 16 bases in the middle. Germline V gene data show CDR1 as MDHEN and CDR2 as SYDVKM. CDR3 region: CAIRSDHGQYF. CDR3 nucleotide sequence: TGTGCCATCCGCAGCGATCACGGGCAGTACTTC.

This clonotype appeared a few times. This sequence joins TRBV4-2 and TRBJ1-1; 8 nucleotides align to TRBD1. Germline CDR1 is LGHNA and CDR2 is YNFKEQ. The CDR3 contains 15 residues. V lost 1 base to trimming and J lost 1 base; unmatched junction nucleotides: 2. The CDR3 nucleotides are TGTGCCAGCAGCCAAGCCGGGACAGGGAACACTGAAGCTTTCTTT. Its translation is CASSQAGTGNTEAFF.

A single count supports this clonotype. The chain carries TRBV29-1 and TRBJ2-7; the match to TRBD2 covers 8 bases. The CDR3 extends over 12 amino acids. Germline V gives CDR1 SQVTM, CDR2 ANQGSEA. V dropped 4 bases and J dropped 6; count of bases not matched to a gene: 5. DNA of the CDR3: TGCAGCGTTGTAGCGGGGATCGGCGAGCAGTACTTC. It is translated as CSVVAGIGEQYF.

This clonotype was recorded many times. This chain connects TRBV11-2 to TRBJ2-1; no clear D. The CDR3 consists of 18 residues. Trimming shortened V by 1 base and J by 0 bases, and 16 bases separated the two germline ends. Germline CDR1 and CDR2: SGHAT and FQNNGV. CDR3 residues: CASSLVPRTYSSYNEQFF. The CDR3 nucleotides read TGTGCCAGCAGCTTAGTGCCCCGGACCTACAGCTCCTACAATGAGCAGTTCTTC.

The rearrangement links TRBV4-1 to TRBJ1-5; TRBD1 is a possible D gene (6 bases). From germline, CDR1 is MGHRA and CDR2 YSYEKL. Trimming stripped 1 base from V and 6 bases from J, with 13 bases between. This CDR3 is 15 amino acids long. The DNA for the CDR3 is TGCGCCAGCAGCCAAGGCAGGGGCGCCGGTCAGCCCCAGCATTTT. Its protein product is CASSQGRGAGQPQHF.

This clonotype was observed a handful of times. This chain uses TRBV25-1 with TRBJ1-2; 7 bases match TRBD1. V shed 8 bases and J 4 bases; nucleotides not matched to a gene: 10. Germline V CDR1 and CDR2: MGHDK, SYGVNS. The CDR3 extends over 14 amino acids. The DNA of the CDR3 is TGTGCCAGCGCCAGGAGTAACAGGGGCTATGGCTACACCTTC. Translating gives CASARSNRGYGYTF.

This clonotype has ten or more counts. The genes are TRBV7-2 and TRBJ2-2, with D perhaps TRBD1 (6 bases). The CDR3 totals 13 residues. The V and J ends lost 5 bases and 6 bases respectively, with 10 bases between them. The germline gives CDR1 SGHTA, CDR2 FQGNSA. As DNA, the CDR3 is TGTGCCAGCAGCGCCAGGGGAGCCGGGGAGCTGTTTTTT. It codes for CASSARGAGELFF. Full variable domain (outside the CDR3, taken from reference TRBV7-2 and TRBJ2-2): GAGVSQSPSNKVTEKGKDVELRCDPISGHTALYWYRQSLGQGLEFLIYFQGNSAPDKSGLPSDRFSAERTGGSVSTLTIQRTQQEDSAVYLCASSARGAGELFFGEGSRLTVL.

This clonotype has just a few counts. The chain carries TRBV18 and TRBJ2-3; TRBD2 agrees at 14 bases. The CDR3 consists of 17 residues. Germline CDR1 KGHSH, CDR2 LQKENI. V was pared by 3 bases and J by 5 bases, with 7 bases of the junction left unmatched. The CDR3, as DNA: TGTGCCAGCTCACCCCCGGGACTAGCGGGAGAAGGAGATACGCAGTATTTT. Protein product: CASSPPGLAGEGDTQYF.

This clonotype appeared many times. V is TRBV7-3 and J is TRBJ2-1; D gene uncertain. In germline, CDR1 is SGHTA, CDR2 FQGTGA. CDR3 length equals 14 residues. Trimming cost V 0 bases and J 9 bases, with 12 bases left between them. The DNA of the CDR3 is TGTGCCAGCAGCTTAACGTACGGCCTTGGTGAGCAGTTCTTC. It yields the protein CASSLTYGLGEQFF.

This clonotype was recorded at least ten times. The chain links TRBV11-2 to TRBJ1-1, with D uncertain. CDR1 SGHAT and CDR2 FQNNGV come from the germline V gene. V gave up 1 base and J gave up 1 base, with 7 bases separating them. This CDR3 contains 14 residues. The DNA of the CDR3 is TGTGCCAGCAGCTTAGTAGAGGGGAACACTGAAGCTTTCTTT. Its translation is CASSLVEGNTEAFF.

V usage is TRBV5-1 and J usage is TRBJ2-1; 8 bases are a match to TRBD2. The J call is in doubt because the DNA end fits TRBJ2-7 better. Germline V gives CDR1 SGHRS, CDR2 YFSETQ. This CDR3 is 16 amino acids long. The CDR3 sequence is CASSLGFLAGYNEQYF. CDR3 DNA sequence: TGCGCCAGCAGCTTGGGGTTCCTAGCGGGTTACAATGAGCAGTACTTC.

V gene TRBV12-3 or TRBV12-4 combines with J gene TRBJ2-3, with 8 bases identical to TRBD2. The CDR3 is 15 residues long. The ends lost 1 base at V and 5 bases at J; junction bases unmatched: 5. The DNA of the CDR3 is TGTGCCAGCAGTTTAGGTACTAGCGGCTTAGATACGCAGTATTTT. Translated: CASSLGTSGLDTQYF.

Remarks on this clonotype: This likely comes from a read error, as the CDR3 has no conserved phenylalanine or tryptophan at its end. The chain recombines TRBV5-1 with TRBJ2-7; D unclear. Germline V gene sequence: CDR1 SGHRS, CDR2 YFSETQ. CDR3 length equals 13 residues. Trimming removed 4 bases at V and 2 bases at J, with 10 bases between. The CDR3 here is CASSLDIAYEQYL. The CDR3 nucleotides are TGCGCCAGCAGCCTCGACATCGCCTACGAGCAGTACCTC.